This T cell receptor (beta chain) was observed in a study of blood T cell repertoires in COVID-19. About the study: Samples taken during acute and convalescent COVID-19 were collected in the United States, Italy and Spain. The analysed material was cDNA or gDNA that came from T cells, B-cell-depleted T cells, or PBMCs.

The CDR3 has 12 residues. V was cut by 7 bases and J by 2 bases, with 8 bases left in between. Per germline, CDR1 SQVTM and CDR2 ANQGSEA. As handled by the study authors: Reference gene primer amplification in the assay estimated nucleated cell counts. Produced via immunoSEQ multiplex PCR; TCRdb's table is partial and in-frame only. Clone size and V and J calls were adopted from that table, with D and trimming inferred from the DNA. Of fewer than 50,000 clones in the sample, roughly 85% were seen once. In this sample, this clone turned up once. This sequence was found in a man between 65 and 85 years old with acute or convalescent COVID-19. The sequenced material came from peripheral blood. The V call is TRBV29-1, the J call TRBJ2-2; no clear D. The CDR3: CSAATNTGELFF. CDR3 DNA sequence: TGCAGCGCCGCAACTAACACCGGGGAGCTGTTTTTT.